Only a few counts were recorded for the clone carrying this TCR beta chain. Per the study methods: Quantification of nucleated cells was approximated via reference gene primer amplification. Clones were read by immunoSEQ multiplex PCR, and TCRdb kept only the in-frame ones, dropping some. From that table come the V and J calls and clone size; the DNA was used to work out D and trimming. This repertoire shows more than 100,000 clones, roughly 79% found once; its top ten account for about 8%. The data were taken from a study of blood T cell repertoires in COVID-19. Overall study context: The samples span acute and convalescent COVID-19 from the United States, Italy and Spain. Sample material is recorded as cDNA or gDNA derived from T cells, B-cell-depleted T cells, or PBMCs.

Per germline, CDR1 SGHNT and CDR2 YYREEE (reference sequence). V was clipped by 2 bases and J by 1 base, with 8 bases between them. This CDR3 comprises 14 residues. The sequenced material came from peripheral blood. The TCR sequence derives from a woman aged 55-69 years with active or convalescent COVID-19. The rearrangement links TRBV5-4 to TRBJ2-3; D gene uncertain. The CDR3 sequence: CASSFEVRTDTQYF. The DNA of the CDR3 is TGTGCCAGCAGCTTTGAGGTGCGCACAGATACGCAGTATTTT.